The next 29 T cell receptor beta chains were all read from a single sample in a study of T cells in women clearing cervical HPV infection. Data came from immunoSEQ multiplex PCR; TCRdb stores just in-frame clones and leaves some out. Recorded for this sample: around 39,000 clones. The sequencing input was blood buffy coat. The receptor source for this set is a woman between 18 and 70 years old with a cervical HPV16 infection that either progressed to CIN3+ or cleared (not recorded which).

On this clone: The read stops 3 residues short of the end of the CDR3; the missing end is completed from the germline J gene. V is TRBV2 and J is TRBJ1-4, with no clear D. The germline V gene has CDR1 SNHLY and CDR2 FYNNEI. Deletions cut 8 bases from V and 6 bases from J, with 13 bases between. The CDR3 has 13 amino acids. CDR3 sequence: CASGLYTDEKLFF. CDR3 DNA (partial): TGTGCCAGCGGACTTTACACCGATGAAAAA. Complete variable domain (other parts from reference TRBV2 and TRBJ1-4): EPEVTQTPSHQVTQMGQEVILRCVPISNHLYFYWYRQILGQKVEFLVSFYNNEISEKSEIFDDQFSVERPDGSNFTLKIRSTKLEDSAMYFCASGLYTDEKLFFGSGTQLSVL.

Regarding this clone: The observed sequence ends 3 residues before the CDR3 terminus, with the missing tail filled in from the germline J gene. The chain uses TRBV19 and TRBJ1-4; D perhaps matches TRBD1 (5 bases). V lost 4 bases and J lost 8, with 17 bases in between. This CDR3 has 15 amino acids. Per germline, CDR1 LNHDA and CDR2 SQIVND (reference sequence). Here the CDR3 reads CASSNPGDGREKLFF. The DNA read from the CDR3 is TGTGCCAGTAGTAACCCGGGGGACGGCAGAGAAAAA. The full variable domain, completed using reference TRBV19 and TRBJ1-4, is DGGITQSPKYLFRKEGQNVTLSCEQNLNHDAMYWYRQDPGQGLRLIYYSQIVNDFQKGDIAEGYSVSREKKESFPLTVTSAQKNPTAFYLCASSNPGDGREKLFFGSGTQLSVL.

About this clone itself: The read gets to within 3 residues of the CDR3 end, and the germline J gene fills in the rest. The chain links TRBV20-1 to TRBJ2-7; TRBD2 agrees at 7 bases. V gave up 0 bases and J gave up 5 bases; unmatched junction bases: 7. CDR1 DFQATT and CDR2 SNEGSKA come from the germline V gene (reference sequence). The CDR3 contains 14 residues. The CDR3 sequence: CSARESGIGNEQYF. CDR3 bases read: TGCAGTGCTAGAGAAAGCGGGATCGGGAACGAG.

Partial CDR3 DNA: TGCGCCAGCAGTGGGGGGCGGGGGAATCAAGAGACT. Amino acids: CASSGGRGNQET. The full CDR3 reads CASSGGRGNQETQYF. The rearrangement links TRBV5-1 to TRBJ2-4, with TRBD2 as a possible D gene (7 bases). The read falls 3 residues short of the CDR3 end, and the missing part is taken from the germline J gene. CDR1 and CDR2 from the germline V gene are SGHRS and YFSETQ. This CDR3 contains 15 residues.

Details on this clone: The CDR3 end lies 3 residues beyond the end of the read and is filled in from the germline J gene. The V gene is TRBV6-2 or TRBV6-3, the J gene TRBJ2-3; D unclear. CDR1 is MNHEY and CDR2 is SVGEGT in the germline V gene. Trimming pared 7 bases from V and 2 bases from J, leaving 10 bases between. CDR3 length equals 13 residues. CDR3 sequence reads: CASTLHYTDTQYF. The part of the CDR3 DNA that was read is TGTGCCAGCACACTTCACTACACAGATACG.

With respect to this clone: Read sequence stops 3 residues before the CDR3 end, and the germline J gene provides the missing end. The chain couples TRBV6-1 to TRBJ2-7; perhaps TRBD1 as D (6 bases). Germline CDR1 reads MNHNS; CDR2 reads SASEGT. Trimming shortened V by 4 bases and J by 2 bases, and 12 bases separated the two germline ends. The CDR3 is 14 residues long. The DNA read from the CDR3 is TGTGCCAGCAGTGTCCAGGGGATTACCTACGAG. Amino acids: CASSVQGITYE. In full, the CDR3 is CASSVQGITYEQYF.

Points on this clone: The read ends 3 residues before the CDR3 terminus; that terminus is restored from the germline J gene. The V call is TRBV5-1, the J call TRBJ2-2, with 11 bases that match TRBD2. The CDR3 length is 16 residues. Trimming at V came to 4 bases and at J to 4 bases, leaving 6 bases not matched to a gene. Germline values: CDR1 SGHRS, CDR2 YFSETQ. Incomplete CDR3 DNA: TGCGCCAGCAGCATTACTAGCGGGAGCTCCACCGGGGAG. It specifies CASSITSGSSTGE. The full CDR3 sequence reads CASSITSGSSTGELFF.

A word on this clone: Read data end 3 residues before the CDR3 end; the end is taken from the germline J gene. The chain combines TRBV6-1 with TRBJ2-7, with TRBD2 identical over 15 bases. This CDR3 has 16 amino acids. CDR1 MNHNS and CDR2 SASEGT come from the germline V gene. After removal of 4 bases from V and 6 bases from J, the junction contained 7 bases not matched to a gene. CDR3 protein: CASSVSGLAGGFEQYF. The sequenced part of the CDR3 DNA is TGTGCCAGCAGTGTGTCGGGACTAGCGGGAGGTTTCGAG.

Remarks on this clone: The sequence runs out 3 residues before the end of the CDR3; the remainder is reconstructed from the germline J gene. This sequence joins TRBV18 and TRBJ2-3, with 9 nucleotides matching TRBD2. Germline V gene lookup returns CDR1 KGHSH and CDR2 LQKENI. V lost 4 bases and J lost 4; bases outside the gene matches: 6. The CDR3 runs to 15 residues. CDR3 sequence: CASSQSGRLADTQYF. CDR3 bases read: TGTGCCAGCTCACAAAGCGGGAGGTTAGCAGATACG.

Comments on this clone: The read ends 3 residues early relative to the CDR3; the germline J gene fills the gap. The chain is built from TRBV9 and TRBJ2-5; 11 nucleotides agree with TRBD2. CDR3 size: 14 residues. CDR1 SGDLS and CDR2 YYNGEE come from the germline V gene. V shed 2 bases, J shed 4 bases, and the junction held 1 base outside the gene matches. CDR3 amino acids: CASSVGLAGETQYF. The DNA read from the CDR3 is TGTGCCAGCAGCGTTGGACTAGCGGGAGAGACC. The full variable domain, its missing parts supplied by reference TRBV9 and TRBJ2-5, is DSGVTQTPKHLITATGQRVTLRCSPRSGDLSVYWYQQSLDQGLQFLIQYYNGEERAKGNILERFSAQQFPDLHSELNLSSLELGDSALYFCASSVGLAGETQYFGPGTRLLVL.

Comments on this clone: The CDR3 end is not reached by the read, which stops 3 residues before it; the germline J gene fills it in. The J gene is TRBJ2-7, the V gene TRBV30; 7 nucleotides align to TRBD1. Germline lookup yields CDR1 GTSNPN and CDR2 SVGIG (reference sequence). The CDR3 is 14 residues long. The J segment lost 2 bases and the V segment lost 5 bases, leaving 9 bases of the junction unmatched. Partial CDR3 DNA: TGTGCCTGGGAAAAGTCGGGACAGACCTACGAG. It encodes CAWEKSGQTYE. The full-length CDR3 reads as CAWEKSGQTYEQYF.

The covered CDR3 bases are TGTGCCAGTAGTATTCTCGGCAGGAACAATGAG. Its translation is CASSILGRNNE. The whole CDR3 reads CASSILGRNNEQFF. The rearrangement uses TRBV19 and TRBJ2-1; D not certain. The sequence runs out 3 residues before the end of the CDR3; the remainder is reconstructed from the germline J gene. This CDR3 has 14 amino acids. V was cut by 3 bases and J by 5 bases, with 11 bases left in between. CDR1 and CDR2 (germline): LNHDA, SQIVND (reference sequence).

Concerning this clone: The CDR3 end falls 3 residues outside the read, so it is completed with the germline J gene. V gene TRBV12-3 or TRBV12-4 combines with J gene TRBJ2-5; D is unresolved. The V end lost 0 bases, the J end lost 2 bases, and 4 bases lay between the germline ends. The CDR3 spans 13 residues. CDR3 bases read: TGTGCCAGCAGTTTAGCACTTCAAGAGACC. Translated: CASSLALQET. The full CDR3 protein is CASSLALQETQYF.

The CDR3 here is CASSPRQGLSETQYF. CDR3 DNA, as far as it was read: TGTGCCAGCAGCCCTCGACAGGGTTTATCAGAGACC. V usage is TRBV11-2 and J usage is TRBJ2-5, with TRBD1 identical over 7 bases. The read is 3 residues too short to cover the CDR3 end, so that end is filled in from the germline J gene. V dropped 5 bases and J dropped 4; count of bases not matched to a gene: 10. Germline V gives CDR1 SGHAT, CDR2 FQNNGV. CDR3 length: 15 residues.

Comments on this clone: Read data end 3 residues before the CDR3 end; the end is taken from the germline J gene. The chain has TRBV28 and TRBJ2-1, with D tentatively TRBD2 (6 bases). The CDR3 runs to 15 residues. Germline assignment: CDR1 MDHEN and CDR2 SYDVKM. V lost 3 bases, J lost 2 bases, and 11 bases lay in between. The DNA read from the CDR3 is TGTGCCAGCAGTTTGCGGGGCATTACCTACAATGAG. It encodes CASSLRGITYNE. The whole CDR3 protein is CASSLRGITYNEQFF.

Turning to this clone: Its ends do not fully match the called genes, so a read error is possible. The read ends 3 residues shy of where the CDR3 ends; the end is completed using the germline J gene. The chain recombines TRBV4-2 with TRBJ2-5, with 9 bases matching TRBD1. The CDR3 covers 16 residues. Germline CDR1 reads LGHNA; CDR2 reads YNFKEQ. The sequenced part of the CDR3 DNA is TGCGCCAGCAGCCACCGGACAGGGGCGAATTGGGAGACC. Its translation is CASSHRTGANWET. The whole CDR3 is CASSHRTGANWETQYF.

Note on this clone: Sequencing ends 3 residues short of the CDR3 end; the germline J gene provides the rest. The chain couples TRBV5-5 to TRBJ1-6, with 8 bases that match TRBD1. This CDR3 spans 13 amino acids. In germline, CDR1 is SGHKS, CDR2 YYEKEE (reference sequence). Losses at the gene ends were 3 bases for V and 10 bases for J; bases not matched to a gene: 3. The sequenced part of the CDR3 DNA is TGTGCCAGCAGCTCGACAGGGGAGTCACCC. Protein: CASSSTGESP. The complete CDR3 sequence is CASSSTGESPLHF.

The CDR3 spells CASSIGSGSYQPQHF. The covered CDR3 bases are TGTGCCAGTAGTATAGGCTCAGGCAGCTATCAGCCC. The rearrangement uses TRBV19 and TRBJ1-5; unclear D gene. The read ends 3 residues before the CDR3 terminus; that terminus is restored from the germline J gene. The ends were cut back, 1 base at V and 5 bases at J, with 12 bases in the middle. Germline lookup yields CDR1 LNHDA and CDR2 SQIVND (reference sequence). The CDR3 extends over 15 amino acids.

About this clone: The DNA ends 3 residues before the CDR3 does, and the rest of the CDR3 is filled in from the germline J gene. The chain combines TRBV30 with TRBJ1-5, with TRBD1 matching 7 bases. V shed 5 bases, J shed 5 bases, and the junction held 6 bases outside the gene matches. Germline CDR1 is GTSNPN and CDR2 is SVGIG (reference sequence). The CDR3 length is 13 residues. Incomplete CDR3 DNA: TGTGCCTGGGGCGGGACAGCCTATCAGCCC. Its protein product is CAWGGTAYQP. The complete CDR3 reads CAWGGTAYQPQHF. Full variable domain (outside the CDR3, taken from reference TRBV30 and TRBJ1-5): SQTIHQWPATLVQPVGSPLSLECTVEGTSNPNLYWYRQAAGRGLQLLFYSVGIGQISSEVPQNLSASRPQDRQFILSSKKLLLSDSGFYLCAWGGTAYQPQHFGDGTRLSIL.

CDR3 amino acids: CASSLAVGRRDGYTF. Partial CDR3 DNA: TGTGCCAGCAGCTTAGCAGTGGGCCGGCGGGATGGC. The rearrangement links TRBV7-9 to TRBJ1-2; D is unclear. Coverage ceases 3 residues before the CDR3 finishes, and the germline J gene fills in the end. The CDR3 runs to 15 residues. Trimming removed 0 bases at V and 6 bases at J, with 14 bases between. Germline V gene lookup returns CDR1 SEHNR and CDR2 FQNEAQ (reference sequence).

Note on this clone: The CDR3 is cut off 3 residues early in the read; its end comes from the germline J gene. This sequence joins TRBV7-9 and TRBJ2-7, with unresolved D. The CDR3 is 15 residues long. CDR1 and CDR2 from the germline V gene are SEHNR and FQNEAQ (reference sequence). V was clipped by 1 base and J by 5 bases, with 15 bases between them. The DNA read from the CDR3 is TGTGCCAGCAGCTTAGATCTAGGCCCCCTGAACGAG. Its protein is CASSLDLGPLNE. The CDR3, in full, reads CASSLDLGPLNEQYF.

This clone shows up as medium-sized (0.01 to 0.1%) by frequency. The CDR3 is cut off 3 residues early in the read; its end comes from the germline J gene. The rearrangement uses TRBV4-2 and TRBJ1-2; D is perhaps TRBD1 (6 bases). Per germline, CDR1 LGHNA and CDR2 YNFKEQ. The CDR3 totals 18 residues. Trimming stripped 1 base from V and 4 bases from J, with 22 bases between. The CDR3 DNA, read in part, is TGTGCCAGCAGCCAAGGGTGGGGGCGGTCTTTGTCTAGCTATGGC. Translated: CASSQGWGRSLSSYG. The CDR3 in its entirety is CASSQGWGRSLSSYGYTF.

As for this clone: Coverage ceases 3 residues before the CDR3 finishes, and the germline J gene fills in the end. V and J are TRBV7-2 and TRBJ1-1, with a possible D match to TRBD1 (5 bases). CDR3 size: 14 residues. The ends were cut back, 7 bases at V and 3 bases at J, with 15 bases in the middle. CDR1 is SGHTA, CDR2 FQGNSA, per germline. CDR3 DNA (partial): TGTGCCAGCATATACGATCGGGGGGACACTGAA. It codes for CASIYDRGDTE. The entire CDR3 reads CASIYDRGDTEAFF.

Remarks on this clone: The read comes to an end 3 residues before the CDR3 does, leaving the germline J gene to fill in the end. This chain links TRBV7-2 with TRBJ2-4; TRBD1 is a possible D gene (5 bases). This CDR3 comprises 14 residues. Germline V gene lookup returns CDR1 SGHTA and CDR2 FQGNSA. With 1 base removed from V and 2 bases from J, the gap between germline ends came to 6 bases. The CDR3 sequence: CASSLEGTKNIQYF. CDR3 DNA (partial): TGTGCCAGCAGCTTAGAGGGGACCAAAAACATT. The variable domain in full, with the rest retrieved from reference TRBV7-2 and TRBJ2-4, is GAGVSQSPSNKVTEKGKDVELRCDPISGHTALYWYRQSLGQGLEFLIYFQGNSAPDKSGLPSDRFSAERTGGSVSTLTIQRTQQEDSAVYLCASSLEGTKNIQYFGAGTRLSVL.

For this clone: The read stops 3 residues short of the end of the CDR3; the missing end is completed from the germline J gene. This chain joins TRBV7-2 and TRBJ2-3; tentatively, D is TRBD1 (8 bases). The germline gives CDR1 SGHTA, CDR2 FQGNSA. The CDR3 is 14 amino acids. The germline V and J ends were trimmed by 5 bases and 6 bases, with 15 bases remaining between them. CDR3 region: CASSRDRGGDTQYF. CDR3 bases read: TGTGCCAGCAGCCGAGACAGGGGAGGGGATACG.

CDR3 protein: CSVEADREVAFF. Incomplete CDR3 DNA: TGCAGCGTTGAGGCAGACAGGGAGGTA. The chain couples TRBV29-1 to TRBJ1-1, with 7 bases that match TRBD1. Read data end 3 residues before the CDR3 end; the end is taken from the germline J gene. CDR1 is SQVTM and CDR2 is ANQGSEA in the germline V gene. This CDR3 comprises 12 residues.

The CDR3 loop reads CSARTGEGTYEQYF. Incomplete CDR3 DNA: TGCAGTGCTAGAACGGGAGAGGGGACCTACGAG. This chain connects TRBV20-1 to TRBJ2-7; tentative D call: TRBD2 (6 bases). Read data end 3 residues before the CDR3 end; the end is taken from the germline J gene. Trimming pared 2 bases from V and 2 bases from J, leaving 13 bases between. The CDR3 extends over 14 amino acids. From germline, CDR1 is DFQATT and CDR2 SNEGSKA (reference sequence).

As concerns this clone: The read is 3 residues too short to cover the CDR3 end, so that end is filled in from the germline J gene. The J gene is TRBJ2-2, the V gene TRBV29-1; 9 bases are a match to TRBD2. The trim removed 5 bases at V and 9 bases at J, leaving 7 bases unmatched. This CDR3 contains 13 residues. Germline CDR1 reads SQVTM; CDR2 reads ANQGSEA. This CDR3 reads CSVPGTSSWELFF. CDR3 DNA (partial): TGCAGCGTTCCCGGGACTAGCTCCTGGGAG.

Turning to this clone: The CDR3 goes on 3 residues after the read ends, and that part is filled in from the germline J gene. The rearrangement links TRBV19 to TRBJ1-4, with 9 bases matching TRBD1. The length of the CDR3 is 14 residues. The V segment lost 3 bases and the J segment 6 bases; nucleotides outside the gene matches: 2. Germline V gene lookup returns CDR1 LNHDA and CDR2 SQIVND (reference sequence). Partial CDR3 DNA: TGTGCCAGTAGTATTACAGGGGGCGATGAAAAA. Its protein product is CASSITGGDEK. The CDR3, in full, reads CASSITGGDEKLFF.